These 31 T cell receptor beta chains were all obtained from the same sample, sequenced in a study of long-term antiretroviral therapy in people with HIV. Version v3.0 of the immunoSEQ assay ran at survey level. Clones were read by immunoSEQ multiplex PCR, and TCRdb kept only the in-frame ones, dropping some. The table records 25,000 to 35,000 clones, about nine tenths of them present only once. This specimen consisted of unsorted PBMCs, obtained 3.2 years before starting antiretroviral therapy. These receptors originate from a man aged 50 or older with HIV.

This sequence joins TRBV7-8 and TRBJ2-1, with D perhaps being TRBD1 or TRBD2 (7 bases each). Germline V CDR1 and CDR2: SGHVS, FQNEAQ. Trimming took off 2 bases at V and 2 bases at J, with 13 bases between the two ends. This CDR3 has 16 residues. CDR3 residues: CASSLQGGNTYNEQFF. CDR3 nucleotide sequence: TGTGCCAGCAGCTTACAGGGGGGGAACACCTACAATGAGCAGTTCTTC.

V and J are TRBV5-4 and TRBJ1-1, with TRBD1 as a possible D gene (5 bases). The germline V gene has CDR1 SGHNT and CDR2 YYREEE (reference sequence). V lost 9 bases and J 4 bases, leaving 22 bases between the germline ends. The CDR3 is 15 residues long. DNA of the CDR3: TGTGCCACAAGACCCAGACAGACTTCGATCACTGAAGCTTTCTTT. It yields the protein CATRPRQTSITEAFF.

The rearrangement uses TRBV18 and TRBJ2-3; tentative D call: TRBD2 (6 bases). V was cut by 2 bases and J by 5 bases, with 17 bases left in between. This CDR3 region has 16 residues. CDR1 is KGHSH, CDR2 LQKENI, per germline. The chain's CDR3 is CASSPGRLEYGDTQYF. CDR3 coding DNA: TGTGCCAGCTCACCAGGGAGGCTGGAGTACGGAGATACGCAGTATTTT.

The genes are TRBV5-8 and TRBJ1-2; no definite D call. The length of the CDR3 is 15 residues. V gave up 2 bases and J gave up 0 bases, with 11 bases separating them. Germline CDR1 reads SGHTS; CDR2 reads YDEGEE. CDR3: CASSLFSATNYGYTF. The CDR3 nucleotides are TGTGCCAGCAGCTTATTTTCAGCTACTAACTATGGCTACACCTTC.

CDR3 in amino acids: CANRDGQNTEAFF. In DNA form, the CDR3 reads TGTGCCAACAGGGACGGACAGAACACTGAAGCTTTCTTT. The chain links TRBV6-6 to TRBJ1-1; a possible D gene is TRBD1 (6 bases). CDR1 MNHNY and CDR2 SVGAGI come from the germline V gene (reference sequence). The V and J ends lost 10 bases and 1 base respectively, with 13 bases between them. The CDR3 runs 13 residues.

CDR3 sequence (DNA): TGTGCCAGCAGCTTAGCGGCCTTGGGATTAGCTATTCAGTACTTC. It yields the protein CASSLAALGLAIQYF. The genes are TRBV7-2 and TRBJ2-4; no clear D gene. V lost 0 bases and J 10 bases, leaving 16 bases between the germline ends. The CDR3 length is 15 residues. Germline V gene lookup returns CDR1 SGHTA and CDR2 FQGNSA.

CDR3 in DNA: TGCGCCAGCAGCTTGACAGTAGGGACTTACGAGCAGTACTTC. Its translation: CASSLTVGTYEQYF. V usage is TRBV5-1 and J usage is TRBJ2-7; a possible D gene is TRBD2 (6 bases). CDR3 size: 14 residues. V gave up 1 base and J gave up 4 bases, with 12 bases separating them. Germline CDR1 SGHRS, CDR2 YFSETQ.

The chain is built from TRBV5-6 and TRBJ2-5; 8 positions match TRBD2. Germline loops: CDR1 SGHDT, CDR2 YYEEEE. The CDR3 sequence is 13 residues long. Trimming cost V 5 bases and J 5 bases; bases outside gene matches: 5. The CDR3 spells CASSPGGVETQYF. The CDR3 DNA follows: TGTGCCAGCAGTCCGGGGGGGGTGGAGACCCAGTACTTC.

This clone is labeled large (0.1 to 1%). V gene TRBV15 combines with J gene TRBJ2-1, with unresolved D. Germline values: CDR1 LNHNV, CDR2 YYDKDF (reference sequence). This CDR3 contains 12 residues. Trimming took off 3 bases at V and 13 bases at J, with 13 bases between the two ends. The DNA for the CDR3 is TGTGCCACCAGCAGCGGAACGCTTTTCCAGTTCTTC. Translating gives CATSSGTLFQFF. The full variable domain, its missing parts supplied by reference TRBV15 and TRBJ2-1, is DAMVIQNPRYQVTQFGKPVTLSCSQTLNHNVMYWYQQKSSQAPKLLFHYYDKDFNNEADTPDNFQSRRPNTSFCFLDIRSPGLGDTAMYLCATSSGTLFQFFGPGTRLTVL.

The chain recombines TRBV19 with TRBJ2-2, with 7 bases identical to TRBD2. The CDR3 sequence is 14 residues long. With 0 bases clipped from V and 6 bases from J, the junction kept 1 base outside the gene matches. Germline lookup yields CDR1 LNHDA and CDR2 SQIVND (reference sequence). The CDR3 nucleotides are TGTGCCAGTAGTATAGATCGGGGGGCCGGGGAGCTGTTTTTT. Translated, it gives CASSIDRGAGELFF.

The V and J genes are TRBV15 and TRBJ2-6; D is possibly TRBD1 (5 bases). The CDR3 contains 16 residues. Per germline, CDR1 LNHNV and CDR2 YYDKDF (reference sequence). The V end lost 3 bases, the J end lost 0 bases, and 9 bases lay between the germline ends. The CDR3 bases are TGTGCCACCAGCAGTGACAGTAACTCTGGGGCCAACGTCCTGACTTTC. Its protein product is CATSSDSNSGANVLTF.

CDR3: CSVRQGAYEQYF. The CDR3 region has the DNA TGCAGCGTTCGACAGGGGGCCTACGAGCAGTACTTC. The rearrangement links TRBV29-1 to TRBJ2-7; 9 nucleotides match TRBD1. CDR1 is SQVTM and CDR2 is ANQGSEA in the germline V gene. Losses at the gene ends were 5 bases for V and 2 bases for J; bases not matched to a gene: 1. This CDR3 spans 12 amino acids.

This chain links TRBV4-3 with TRBJ2-7; D is undetermined. CDR3 length: 14 amino acids. The V and J ends lost 0 bases and 6 bases respectively, with 12 bases between them. From germline, CDR1 is LGHNA and CDR2 YSLEER. This CDR3 reads CASSQDYSASEQYF. The CDR3 region has the DNA TGCGCCAGCAGCCAAGATTATTCCGCAAGCGAGCAGTACTTC.

This chain joins TRBV9 and TRBJ2-4, with 8 bases aligning to TRBD2. This CDR3 is 16 amino acids long. The J segment lost 6 bases and the V segment lost 0 bases, leaving 8 bases of the junction unmatched. Germline-derived CDR1 and CDR2 are SGDLS and YYNGEE. The CDR3 DNA sequence: TGTGCCAGCAGCGTAGATGACGGGAGGGCTGCAAACATTCAGTACTTC. It encodes CASSVDDGRAANIQYF.

This chain uses TRBV10-2 with TRBJ1-5; D uncertain. The CDR3 covers 13 residues. Germline values: CDR1 WSHSY, CDR2 SAAADI. Trimming removed 2 bases at V and 7 bases at J, with 9 bases between. The CDR3: CASSEREAQPQHF. CDR3 in DNA: TGCGCCAGCAGTGAGAGGGAGGCACAGCCCCAGCATTTT.

The genes are TRBV5-6 and TRBJ2-7, with D possibly TRBD1 on 5 matching bases. CDR1 is SGHDT, CDR2 YYEEEE, per germline. The CDR3 length is 15 residues. V dropped 4 bases and J dropped 0 bases, with 14 bases sitting between them. The chain's CDR3 is CASSPDSLHSYEQYF. CDR3 DNA: TGTGCCAGCAGCCCTGACAGCCTCCACTCCTACGAGCAGTACTTC.

V is TRBV5-6 and J is TRBJ1-4, with 9 bases matching TRBD1. CDR1 and CDR2 from the germline V gene are SGHDT and YYEEEE. The length of the CDR3 is 16 residues. V shed 1 base and J 4 bases; nucleotides not matched to a gene: 5. CDR3 coding DNA: TGTGCCAGCAGCTTGAATGGGGACAGGGATAATGAAAAACTGTTTTTT. Its protein product is CASSLNGDRDNEKLFF.

This sequence joins TRBV7-9 and TRBJ2-7, with TRBD2 matching 13 bases. V shed 4 bases, J shed 4 bases, and the junction held 4 bases outside the gene matches. The germline gives CDR1 SEHNR, CDR2 FQNEAQ (reference sequence). The CDR3 contains 15 residues. The CDR3 sequence is CASSSLAGGLYEQYF. CDR3 nucleotides: TGTGCCAGCAGCTCACTAGCGGGGGGGCTATACGAGCAGTACTTC. The variable domain in full, with the rest retrieved from reference TRBV7-9 and TRBJ2-7, is DTGVSQNPRHKITKRGQNVTFRCDPISEHNRLYWYRQTLGQGPEFLTYFQNEAQLEKSRLLSDRFSAERPKGSFSTLEIQRTEQGDSAMYLCASSSLAGGLYEQYFGPGTRLTVT.

This chain joins TRBV29-1 and TRBJ2-7, with D possibly being TRBD1 (6 bases). Germline V gene data show CDR1 as SQVTM and CDR2 as ANQGSEA. The germline V and J ends were trimmed by 6 bases and 3 bases, with 12 bases remaining between them. The CDR3 covers 12 residues. The CDR3 loop is CSVRDIGYEQYF. In nucleotides, the CDR3 is TGCAGCGTACGGGACATTGGCTACGAGCAGTACTTC.

The genes are TRBV19 and TRBJ2-7, with D perhaps TRBD1 (6 bases). V was shortened by 4 bases and J by 0 bases, with 16 bases between the two germline ends. The CDR3 has 16 residues. Germline CDR1 and CDR2: LNHDA and SQIVND (reference sequence). The DNA of the CDR3 is TGTGCCAGTAGTAGCAGAGACAGGACCGGCTCCTACGAGCAGTACTTC. Protein: CASSSRDRTGSYEQYF.

The chain is built from TRBV6-4 and TRBJ1-1; D possibly corresponds to TRBD1 (5 bases). The germline gives CDR1 MRHNA, CDR2 SNTAGT. CDR3 size: 13 residues. Trimming took off 5 bases at V and 1 base at J, with 8 bases between the two ends. CDR3 amino acids: CASSKTANTEAFF. The CDR3 nucleotides are TGTGCCAGCAGTAAGACAGCGAACACTGAAGCTTTCTTT.

The V call is TRBV18, the J call TRBJ2-5, with D possibly TRBD2 on 6 matching bases. V was cut by 0 bases and J by 2 bases, with 10 bases left in between. Per germline, CDR1 KGHSH and CDR2 LQKENI. CDR3 length: 15 residues. CDR3 protein: CASSPPAGRQETQYF. Written as DNA, the CDR3 is TGTGCCAGCTCACCACCGGCGGGGCGGCAAGAGACCCAGTACTTC.

V usage is TRBV27 and J usage is TRBJ1-5, with D unresolved. This CDR3 region has 15 residues. The V gene lost 3 bases and the J gene lost 2 bases, with 11 bases spanning the gap. Looked up from germline, CDR1 is MNHEY and CDR2 is SMNVEV (reference sequence). The CDR3 DNA sequence: TGTGCCAGCAGTTTGTTGGGTGAAGGCAATCAGCCCCAGCATTTT. Translating gives CASSLLGEGNQPQHF.

This clone showed up just a few times. The chain joins TRBV18 to TRBJ1-5; maybe TRBD1 (6 bases). V lost 6 bases, J lost 0 bases, and 18 bases lay in between. CDR1 and CDR2 from the germline V gene are KGHSH and LQKENI. The CDR3 totals 17 residues. The CDR3 here is CASSDPGQRSSNQPQHF. In DNA form, the CDR3 reads TGTGCCAGCTCGGATCCGGGACAAAGATCTAGCAATCAGCCCCAGCATTTT.

This sequence joins TRBV30 and TRBJ1-4, with TRBD1 as a possible D gene (5 bases). Trimming cost V 5 bases and J 4 bases, with 14 bases left between them. This CDR3 spans 14 amino acids. CDR1 GTSNPN and CDR2 SVGIG come from the germline V gene (reference sequence). The CDR3 coding sequence is TGTGCCTGGTCCGACAGAAGATTTAATGAAAAACTGTTTTTT. Translation: CAWSDRRFNEKLFF.

The chain combines TRBV5-6 with TRBJ2-7, with D perhaps TRBD2 (5 bases). Deletions cut 1 base from V and 7 bases from J, with 15 bases between. In germline, CDR1 is SGHDT, CDR2 YYEEEE. This CDR3 has 14 residues. The CDR3 DNA is TGTGCCAGCAGCTTGTGGAGCGGTTTGCAGGAGCAGTACTTC. Protein sequence: CASSLWSGLQEQYF.

The chain employs TRBV5-5 and TRBJ2-6; D possibly corresponds to TRBD1 (6 bases). Trimming took off 5 bases at V and 0 bases at J, with 12 bases between the two ends. CDR1 and CDR2 (germline): SGHKS, YYEKEE (reference sequence). The CDR3 totals 16 residues. The chain's CDR3 is CASRLTGFSGANVLTF. CDR3 nucleotide sequence: TGTGCCAGCAGACTAACAGGGTTCTCTGGGGCCAACGTCCTGACTTTC.

The chain uses TRBV7-9 and TRBJ2-7; TRBD1 agrees at 11 bases. The CDR3 loop spans 16 amino acids. J gave up 2 bases and V 5 bases, and 8 bases lay outside the gene matches. From germline, CDR1 is SEHNR and CDR2 FQNEAQ (reference sequence). Here the CDR3 DNA reads TGTGCCAGCAGCAACGCACGGACAGGGGGCCCCTACGAGCAGTACTTC. As protein: CASSNARTGGPYEQYF.

This clone was seen a handful of times. This sequence joins TRBV13 and TRBJ2-7; no clear D gene. Looked up from germline, CDR1 is PRHDT and CDR2 is FYEKMQ (reference sequence). This CDR3 has 13 residues. Trimming cost V 5 bases and J 6 bases, with 14 bases left between them. CDR3 sequence (DNA): TGTGCCAGCAGCCCCCGGTTCGGTGGCGAGCAGTACTTC. Protein: CASSPRFGGEQYF.

The J gene is TRBJ1-2, the V gene TRBV30, with 10 bases identical to TRBD1. V shed 7 bases, J shed 12 bases, and the junction held 8 bases outside the gene matches. CDR3 length equals 11 residues. Germline CDR1 reads GTSNPN; CDR2 reads SVGIG (reference sequence). The chain's CDR3 is CASSGTGADTF. CDR3 DNA sequence: TGTGCCTCCTCCGGGACAGGGGCCGACACCTTC.

The sample holds a few counts of this clone. The rearrangement links TRBV5-1 to TRBJ1-2; no clear D gene. Per the germline V gene, CDR1 is SGHRS and CDR2 is YFSETQ. The CDR3 covers 13 residues. V was pared by 4 bases and J by 6 bases, with 13 bases between. CDR3: CASSPRGSHGYTF. The CDR3, as DNA: TGCGCCAGCAGCCCACGAGGGTCGCATGGCTACACCTTC.